A single sample gave rise to the 15 T cell receptor beta chains below, sequenced in a study of blood T cell repertoires in COVID-19 (dated by TCRdb to about 2020). The library was obtained by the immunoSEQ multiplex PCR assay. The table comes from immuneACCESS by way of TCRdb, which keeps in-frame sequences with V and J called. Part of the clones is missing from these tables; in studies checked, under half for an unresolved V gene and the rest for unknown reasons. This sample has approximately 220,000 clones in its table, and around 86% of those were observed once. The ten largest account for over 3% of the sample. The material sequenced was PBMCs or T cells enriched from blood (not recorded which). These receptors were obtained from a woman between 40 and 50 years old with acute COVID-19.

This chain uses TRBV5-8 with TRBJ2-7; D perhaps matches TRBD2 (5 bases). The V end lost 2 bases, the J end lost 3 bases, and 9 bases lay between the germline ends. This CDR3 is 13 amino acids long. CDR1 is SGHTS, CDR2 YDEGEE, per germline. In DNA form, the CDR3 reads TGTGCCAGCAGCTTCCAGCGGAGCTACGAGCAGTACTTC. It is translated as CASSFQRSYEQYF.

This chain joins TRBV5-1 and TRBJ1-1, with TRBD1 identical over 9 bases. The V gene end was trimmed by 4 bases and the J gene end by 4 bases; junction bases not matched to a gene: 5. Germline V CDR1 and CDR2: SGHRS, YFSETQ. CDR3 length equals 14 residues. CDR3 amino acids: CASSPDRGSTEAFF. CDR3 in DNA: TGCGCCAGCAGCCCGGACAGGGGATCCACTGAAGCTTTCTTT. Based on the CDR3 plus reference TRBV5-1 and TRBJ1-1, the full variable domain is KAGVTQTPRYLIKTRGQQVTLSCSPISGHRSVSWYQQTPGQGLQFLFEYFSETQRNKGNFPGRFSGRQFSNSRSEMNVSTLELGDSALYLCASSPDRGSTEAFFGQGTRLTVV.

The chain combines TRBV9 with TRBJ1-1; 8 nucleotides agree with TRBD1. The germline V gene encodes CDR1 SGDLS and CDR2 YYNGEE. The CDR3 sequence is 14 residues long. V gave up 2 bases and J gave up 4 bases; unmatched junction bases: 4. In DNA form, the CDR3 reads TGTGCCAGCAGCGTCGACAGGGGAGGCACTGAAGCTTTCTTT. Translated: CASSVDRGGTEAFF.

The J gene is TRBJ1-2, the V gene TRBV5-4; TRBD1 might be the D (5 bases). Between the trimmed V and J ends, which lost 4 bases and 4 bases, there was a span of 11 bases. The germline V gene encodes CDR1 SGHNT and CDR2 YYREEE (reference sequence). The CDR3 spans 13 residues. The CDR3 sequence: CASSPTGGYGYTF. CDR3 coding DNA: TGTGCCAGCAGCCCCACGGGGGGCTATGGCTACACCTTC.

The gene calls are TRBV6-5 and TRBJ2-1, with TRBD2 matching 14 bases. V gave up 6 bases and J gave up 4 bases; unmatched junction bases: 2. Per the germline V gene, CDR1 is MNHEY and CDR2 is SVGAGI. This CDR3 has 15 amino acids. For the CDR3, the DNA is TGTGCCAGCAGCAGGACTAGCGGGGGGTACAATGAGCAGTTCTTC. Translating gives CASSRTSGGYNEQFF.

This chain joins TRBV4-3 and TRBJ2-7; 10 bases fit TRBD1. Germline CDR1 reads LGHNA; CDR2 reads YSLEER. CDR3 length: 17 residues. V gave up 4 bases and J gave up 5 bases; unmatched junction bases: 14. CDR3 sequence (DNA): TGCGCCAGCAGCCGAGACGTCAGTGGACAGGGGGGAAACGAGCAGTACTTC. Translated: CASSRDVSGQGGNEQYF.

The J gene is TRBJ1-2, the V gene TRBV19; weak D call: TRBD1 (5 bases). This CDR3 region has 16 residues. Looked up from germline, CDR1 is LNHDA and CDR2 is SQIVND (reference sequence). V gave up 3 bases and J gave up 2 bases, with 16 bases separating them. The CDR3 nucleotides are TGTGCCAGTAGTATGGGATGGCCAGGGCTGAACTATGGCTACACCTTC. Residues: CASSMGWPGLNYGYTF.

This clone was counted a few times. The chain joins TRBV5-8 to TRBJ1-5; D might be TRBD1 (5 bases). Between the trimmed V and J ends, which lost 4 bases and 6 bases, there was a span of 11 bases. CDR1 SGHTS and CDR2 YDEGEE come from the germline V gene. The CDR3 consists of 13 residues. The chain's CDR3 is CASSPYTGQPQHF. DNA of the CDR3: TGTGCCAGCAGCCCATATACAGGTCAGCCCCAGCATTTT.

This chain connects TRBV9 to TRBJ1-2, with D possibly being TRBD1 (6 bases). This CDR3 has 15 amino acids. The ends were cut back, 4 bases at V and 4 bases at J, with 17 bases in the middle. Germline assignment: CDR1 SGDLS and CDR2 YYNGEE. DNA of the CDR3: TGTGCCAGCAGCTCCCAGGGGAGACTCGGCTATGGCTACACCTTC. Its protein product is CASSSQGRLGYGYTF.

V gene TRBV5-1 combines with J gene TRBJ2-2, with TRBD1 identical over 7 bases. Trimming cost V 1 base and J 1 base; bases outside gene matches: 4. This CDR3 contains 16 residues. Germline assignment: CDR1 SGHRS and CDR2 YFSETQ. The CDR3 spells CASSLYRGQNTGELFF. CDR3 DNA sequence: TGCGCCAGCAGCTTGTATAGGGGGCAGAACACCGGGGAGCTGTTTTTT.

This sequence joins TRBV7-9 and TRBJ1-1; D remains unclear. The CDR3 has 12 amino acids. From germline, CDR1 is SEHNR and CDR2 FQNEAQ (reference sequence). Trimming left V 4 bases short and J 1 base short, with 4 bases between. The DNA of the CDR3 is TGTGCCAGCAGCTCCCAGAACACTGAAGCTTTCTTT. It encodes CASSSQNTEAFF.

The V gene is TRBV10-2, the J gene TRBJ1-2, with TRBD1 as a possible D gene (6 bases). The CDR3 is made up of 17 amino acids. Germline loops: CDR1 WSHSY, CDR2 SAAADI. V dropped 5 bases and J dropped 2 bases, with 21 bases sitting between them. The CDR3 here is CASSSFGRGRANYGYTF. The CDR3 DNA reads TGCGCCAGCAGTTCTTTCGGCAGGGGAAGAGCGAACTATGGCTACACCTTC.

This clone showed up just once. The gene calls are TRBV27 and TRBJ1-2, with 7 bases lining up with TRBD1. The CDR3 is 13 amino acids. With 2 bases clipped from V and 4 bases from J, the junction kept 1 base outside the gene matches. CDR1 MNHEY and CDR2 SMNVEV come from the germline V gene (reference sequence). The chain's CDR3 is CASSLTGAYGYTF. The DNA for the CDR3 is TGTGCCAGCAGTTTAACAGGGGCCTATGGCTACACCTTC.

The V gene is TRBV7-9, the J gene TRBJ1-2; maybe TRBD1 (5 bases). From germline, CDR1 is SEHNR and CDR2 FQNEAQ (reference sequence). The CDR3 sequence is 15 residues long. V dropped 2 bases and J dropped 7 bases, with 17 bases sitting between them. In nucleotides, the CDR3 is TGTGCCAGCAGCTTAACCCCCGGGACTCCGAGTGGCTACACCTTC. Its translation: CASSLTPGTPSGYTF.

The CDR3 loop is CASSQDLGDRVGKQYF. The CDR3 nucleotides are TGCGCCAGCAGCCAAGATCTAGGGGACAGGGTCGGGAAGCAGTACTTC. The chain couples TRBV4-3 to TRBJ2-7; TRBD1 agrees at 9 bases. The CDR3 length is 16 residues. With V trimmed by 0 bases and J by 8 bases, 11 bases remained unmatched. CDR1 LGHNA and CDR2 YSLEER come from the germline V gene.